Presented here are 25 T cell receptor beta chains from one specimen sequenced in a study of regulatory T cells in long-lasting Graves disease. Described time point: newly diagnosed GD, antithyroid drugs for less than 3 months. TCR sequences were obtained from RNA taken from PBMCs. According to the study, TCR beta libraries were built with iRepertoire HTBI primers and CDR3-region Arm-PCR. A single record per CDR3 protein comes from TCRdb applying MiXCR to the multiplex PCR reads. This table has 400,000 to 550,000 distinct CDR3 sequences, roughly 15% appearing once. Separately, the same data were catalogued under a study of T cells in Graves' hyperthyroidism and ophthalmopathy.

The sample was peripheral blood mononuclear cells (PBMCs), taken at new diagnosis, from a patient treated with antithyroid drugs. These receptors originate from a woman in her twenties or thirties with Graves disease.

The V gene is TRBV5-4, the J gene TRBJ1-5, with TRBD1 identical over 7 bases. The J segment lost 1 base and the V segment lost 4 bases, leaving 8 bases of the junction unmatched. The CDR3 is 16 amino acids. Germline values: CDR1 SGHNT, CDR2 YYREEE (reference sequence). The DNA for the CDR3 is TGTGCCAGCAGCACCGGGACAGCATTCAGCAATCAGCCCCAGCATTTT. Its translation: CASSTGTAFSNQPQHF.

This clonotype was observed a few times. The V and J genes are TRBV5-1 and TRBJ2-5; no firm D call. The CDR3 loop spans 13 amino acids. V gave up 3 bases and J gave up 7 bases, with 13 bases separating them. Germline CDR1 SGHRS, CDR2 YFSETQ. The CDR3 DNA is TGCGCCAGCAGCTCCCAGCCTCTGGGGACCCAGTACTTC. Protein product: CASSSQPLGTQYF.

This clonotype showed up many times. The J gene is TRBJ2-7, the V gene TRBV30, with D possibly being TRBD1 (5 bases). The CDR3 has 14 amino acids. Trimming removed 3 bases at V and 0 bases at J, with 12 bases between. Germline CDR1 is GTSNPN and CDR2 is SVGIG (reference sequence). As DNA, the CDR3 is TGTGCCTGGAGGACCAGGGTAGGCTCCTACGAGCAGTACTTC. Its protein product is CAWRTRVGSYEQYF.

The chain couples TRBV29-1 to TRBJ1-3; D not resolved. Trimming pared 6 bases from V and 1 base from J, leaving 4 bases between. The CDR3 sequence is 11 residues long. Per the germline V gene, CDR1 is SQVTM and CDR2 is ANQGSEA. Here the CDR3 DNA reads TGCAGCGTGCGATCTGGAAACACCATATATTTT. Its protein is CSVRSGNTIYF.

In its sample, this clonotype was seen many times. The gene calls are TRBV6-5 and TRBJ2-1, with D hard to call. Germline assignment: CDR1 MNHEY and CDR2 SVGAGI. This CDR3 is built from 11 residues. V lost 2 bases and J 8 bases, leaving 4 bases between the germline ends. This chain's CDR3 is CASSYADEQFF. Here the CDR3 DNA reads TGTGCCAGCAGTTACGCGGATGAGCAGTTCTTC.

This clonotype has a count of ten or more. The chain recombines TRBV12-3 or TRBV12-4 with TRBJ2-5; TRBD2 is a possible D gene (5 bases). V lost 3 bases to trimming and J lost 7 bases, with 12 bases between them. The length of the CDR3 is 13 residues. CDR3 protein: CASSFGTAGTQYF. For the CDR3, the DNA is TGTGCCAGCAGTTTCGGCACCGCGGGGACCCAGTACTTC.

J is TRBJ1-4 and V is TRBV29-1; D gene uncertain. The CDR3 loop spans 13 amino acids. V lost 7 bases and J lost 0, with 9 bases in between. The germline CDR1 and CDR2 sequences are SQVTM and ANQGSEA. The CDR3 here is CSAKQATNEKLFF. As DNA, the CDR3 is TGCAGCGCCAAACAAGCAACTAATGAAAAACTGTTTTTT. Looking up the rest from reference TRBV29-1 and TRBJ1-4 gives the full variable domain: SAVISQKPSRDICQRGTSLTIQCQVDSQVTMMFWYRQQPGQSLTLIATANQGSEATYESGFVIDKFPISRPNLTFSTLTVSNMSPEDSSIYLCSAKQATNEKLFFGSGTQLSVL.

The chain joins TRBV6-2 or TRBV6-3 to TRBJ2-1; possibly TRBD1 for D (6 bases). Trimming shortened V by 3 bases and J by 2 bases, and 20 bases separated the two germline ends. The germline V gene has CDR1 MNHEY and CDR2 SVGEGT. The length of the CDR3 is 18 residues. The CDR3 sequence: CASSYYRPQGLTYNEQFF. CDR3 nucleotide sequence: TGTGCCAGCAGTTATTACCGGCCACAGGGTCTGACCTACAATGAGCAGTTCTTC.

The chain carries TRBV9 and TRBJ2-3; D call uncertain. The CDR3 contains 14 residues. Deletions cut 4 bases from V and 6 bases from J, with 15 bases between. Germline V gene sequence: CDR1 SGDLS, CDR2 YYNGEE. CDR3: CASSPRRSWDTQYF. CDR3 nucleotide sequence: TGTGCCAGCAGCCCACGTCGGTCGTGGGATACGCAGTATTTT.

This rearrangement joins TRBV27 to TRBJ2-1; maybe TRBD2 (5 bases). V was cut by 6 bases and J by 7 bases, with 10 bases left in between. This CDR3 spans 12 amino acids. Germline V gives CDR1 MNHEY, CDR2 SMNVEV (reference sequence). CDR3 sequence: CASRLVPNEQFF. In nucleotides, the CDR3 is TGTGCCAGCAGACTAGTCCCGAATGAGCAGTTCTTC.

This clonotype was seen repeatedly, ten times or more. This chain joins TRBV7-3 and TRBJ2-1; no definite D call. Germline V CDR1 and CDR2: SGHTA, FQGTGA. Trimming removed 5 bases from V and 5 bases from J, with 13 bases in between. The CDR3 sequence is 14 residues long. CDR3 protein: CASSPMLGNNEQFF. The CDR3 DNA reads TGTGCCAGCAGCCCGATGTTAGGAAACAATGAGCAGTTCTTC.

The CDR3 DNA is TGTGCCACCAGCAGGGGACAGGGGGCTGAAGATACGCAGTATTTT. It translates to CATSRGQGAEDTQYF. The chain combines TRBV15 with TRBJ2-3; 12 bases align to TRBD1. The CDR3 runs 15 residues. Trimming at V came to 3 bases and at J to 5 bases, leaving 3 bases not matched to a gene. Germline V gives CDR1 LNHNV, CDR2 YYDKDF (reference sequence).

V and J are TRBV13 and TRBJ2-2; 10 bases agree with TRBD2. This CDR3 has 18 amino acids. Germline V gives CDR1 PRHDT, CDR2 FYEKMQ (reference sequence). V trimming: 5 bases; J trimming: 5 bases; junction bases outside the gene matches: 14. CDR3 in DNA: TGTGCCAGCAGCCCCGGGACAGCGGGAGGGCCGAGGACCGGGGAGCTGTTTTTT. It encodes CASSPGTAGGPRTGELFF.

Details on this clonotype: One base away lies a much larger clone, so this may be a sequencing read error. The chain has TRBV11-2 and TRBJ2-5; 10 bases align to TRBD1. The CDR3 is made up of 17 amino acids. Unmatched junction bases numbered 11, after V lost 4 bases and J lost 3 bases. Germline CDR1 reads SGHAT; CDR2 reads FQNNGV. CDR3 nucleotide sequence: TGTGCCAGCAGCTCCCACAGACAGGGGGCTGGGGAAGAGACCCAGTACTTC. Its protein product is CASSSHRQGAGEETQYF.

The table lists this clonotype with many counts. The J gene is TRBJ2-1, the V gene TRBV28; D might be TRBD2 (5 bases). The CDR3 is 15 amino acids. V gave up 2 bases and J gave up 5 bases, with 13 bases separating them. Germline lookup yields CDR1 MDHEN and CDR2 SYDVKM. CDR3 protein: CASSLGRDFHNEQFF. CDR3 coding DNA: TGTGCCAGCAGTTTAGGCCGGGATTTCCACAATGAGCAGTTCTTC.

This clonotype was counted many times. This chain joins TRBV18 and TRBJ2-7, with 8 nucleotides matching TRBD1. Trimming removed 2 bases from V and 2 bases from J; junction bases left unmatched: 2. Germline CDR1 and CDR2: KGHSH and LQKENI. The CDR3 has 14 amino acids. The CDR3 spells CASSPRDRPYEQYF. CDR3 DNA: TGTGCCAGCTCACCAAGGGACAGGCCCTACGAGCAGTACTTC. Full variable domain (outside the CDR3, taken from reference TRBV18 and TRBJ2-7): NAGVMQNPRHLVRRRGQEARLRCSPMKGHSHVYWYRQLPEEGLKFMVYLQKENIIDESGMPKERFSAEFPKEGPSILRIQQVVRGDSAAYFCASSPRDRPYEQYFGPGTRLTVT.

This clonotype has only a few counts. CDR3 sequence (DNA): TGTGCCAGCAGTTTACAGAACGCAAACACCATATATTTT. Its translation is CASSLQNANTIYF. The chain uses TRBV28 and TRBJ1-3, with unresolved D. Looked up from germline, CDR1 is MDHEN and CDR2 is SYDVKM. V was clipped by 2 bases and J by 6 bases, with 8 bases between them. The CDR3 extends over 13 amino acids.

The V gene is TRBV12-3 or TRBV12-4, the J gene TRBJ1-1, with D uncertain. Trimming removed 5 bases from V and 1 base from J, with 11 bases in between. This CDR3 comprises 14 residues. CDR3 in amino acids: CASSPGLPNTEAFF. CDR3 nucleotides: TGTGCCAGCAGTCCTGGACTCCCGAACACTGAAGCTTTCTTT.

The table lists this clonotype with many counts. The chain uses TRBV30 and TRBJ2-2; maybe TRBD2 (6 bases). Germline CDR1 is GTSNPN and CDR2 is SVGIG (reference sequence). V lost 2 bases to trimming and J lost 5 bases, with 12 bases between them. This CDR3 spans 14 amino acids. CDR3 DNA sequence: TGTGCCTGGAGTCCCGGACTACCAACCGGGGAGCTGTTTTTT. It specifies CAWSPGLPTGELFF. Drawing the rest from reference TRBV30 and TRBJ2-2, the complete variable domain is SQTIHQWPATLVQPVGSPLSLECTVEGTSNPNLYWYRQAAGRGLQLLFYSVGIGQISSEVPQNLSASRPQDRQFILSSKKLLLSDSGFYLCAWSPGLPTGELFFGEGSRLTVL.

This clonotype was seen repeatedly, ten times or more. V usage is TRBV10-3 and J usage is TRBJ2-7, with D hard to call. Per the germline V gene, CDR1 is ENHRY and CDR2 is SYGVKD. Between the trimmed V and J ends, which lost 6 bases and 6 bases, there was a span of 9 bases. The CDR3 has 11 amino acids. In DNA, the CDR3 is TGTGCCATCAGGGAATGGTCCGAGCAGTACTTC. This gives the protein CAIREWSEQYF.

This clonotype occurred many times. The chain employs TRBV2 and TRBJ2-1; D is unclear. The CDR3 is 12 residues long. Germline values: CDR1 SNHLY, CDR2 FYNNEI. The V and J ends lost 4 bases and 9 bases respectively, with 10 bases between them. For the CDR3, the DNA is TGTGCCAGCAGTGTGAAGGGCAGTGAGCAGTTCTTC. Amino acid sequence: CASSVKGSEQFF.

The chain uses TRBV14 and TRBJ2-3; 13 nucleotides agree with TRBD2. This CDR3 is 16 amino acids long. Germline CDR1 SGHDN, CDR2 FVKESK. The ends lost 1 base at V and 7 bases at J; junction bases unmatched: 5. CDR3 sequence: CASSQGTSGSGYTQYF. CDR3 coding DNA: TGTGCCAGCAGCCAAGGGACTAGCGGGAGTGGTTATACGCAGTATTTT.

This chain joins TRBV5-5 and TRBJ1-1, with D possibly being TRBD1 (5 bases). Trimming pared 4 bases from V and 6 bases from J, leaving 19 bases between. This CDR3 contains 15 residues. Germline loops: CDR1 SGHKS, CDR2 YYEKEE (reference sequence). CDR3: CASSPSALSGAEAFF. CDR3 nucleotide sequence: TGTGCCAGCAGCCCTTCAGCATTGTCGGGGGCTGAAGCTTTCTTT.

In its sample, this clonotype was seen many times. The genes are TRBV28 and TRBJ2-7; D gene uncertain. CDR1 and CDR2 from the germline V gene are MDHEN and SYDVKM. Trimming left V 6 bases short and J 4 bases short, with 13 bases between. The CDR3 loop spans 13 amino acids. CDR3 region: CASSFRGSYEQYF. The CDR3 DNA is TGTGCCAGCAGCTTTCGCGGCTCTTACGAGCAGTACTTC. The full variable domain, its missing parts supplied by reference TRBV28 and TRBJ2-7, is DVKVTQSSRYLVKRTGEKVFLECVQDMDHENMFWYRQDPGLGLRLIYFSYDVKMKEKGDIPEGYSVSREKKERFSLILESASTNQTSMYLCASSFRGSYEQYFGPGTRLTVT.

V gene TRBV6-1 combines with J gene TRBJ2-5, with D perhaps TRBD1 (6 bases). V lost 7 bases, J lost 7 bases, and 16 bases lay in between. Germline lookup yields CDR1 MNHNS and CDR2 SASEGT. The CDR3 runs to 13 residues. The CDR3: CASTRQDSGTQYF. The CDR3 DNA reads TGTGCCAGCACCCGACAGGACTCCGGGACCCAGTACTTC.